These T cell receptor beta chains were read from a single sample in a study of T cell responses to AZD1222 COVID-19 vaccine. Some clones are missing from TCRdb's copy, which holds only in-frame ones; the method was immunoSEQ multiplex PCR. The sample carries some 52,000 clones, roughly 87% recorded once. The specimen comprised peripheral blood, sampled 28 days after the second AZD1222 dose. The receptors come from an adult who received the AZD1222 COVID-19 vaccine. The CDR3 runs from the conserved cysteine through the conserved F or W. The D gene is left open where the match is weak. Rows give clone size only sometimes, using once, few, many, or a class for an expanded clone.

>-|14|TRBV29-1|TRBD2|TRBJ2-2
CSVVSVAGVGELFF
TGCAGCGTTGTGTCCGTAGCGGGAGTCGGGGAGCTGTTTTTT
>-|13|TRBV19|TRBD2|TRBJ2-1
CATGTSGSDEQFF
TGTGCCACCGGGACTAGCGGGAGCGATGAGCAGTTCTTC
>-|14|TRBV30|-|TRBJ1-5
CAWSVGRYNQPQHF
TGTGCCTGGAGTGTTGGAAGGTACAATCAGCCCCAGCATTTT
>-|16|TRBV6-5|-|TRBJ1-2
CASSYRGGVSPQSYTF
TGTGCCAGCAGTTATAGGGGCGGAGTAAGTCCTCAGAGCTACACCTTC
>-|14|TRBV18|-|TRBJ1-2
CASSPSGGAYGYTF
TGTGCCAGCTCACCCTCCGGGGGGGCCTATGGCTACACCTTC
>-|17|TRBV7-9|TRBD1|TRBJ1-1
CASSFPRGQAPNTEAFF
TGTGCCAGCAGCTTCCCGCGCGGACAGGCCCCTAACACTGAAGCTTTCTTT
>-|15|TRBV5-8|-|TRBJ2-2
CASSPPGRETGELFF
TGTGCCAGCAGCCCCCCGGGGCGTGAGACCGGGGAGCTGTTTTTT
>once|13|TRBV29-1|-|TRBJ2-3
CSVEKAGTDTQYF
TGCAGCGTTGAAAAAGCGGGCACAGATACGCAGTATTTT
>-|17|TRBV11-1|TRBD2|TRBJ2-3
CASSLAGGTSTADTQYF
TGTGCCAGCAGCTTAGCTGGGGGGACTAGCACCGCAGATACGCAGTATTTT
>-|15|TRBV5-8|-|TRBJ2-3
CASSLIGASTDTQYF
TGTGCCAGCAGCTTGATTGGAGCTAGCACAGATACGCAGTATTTT
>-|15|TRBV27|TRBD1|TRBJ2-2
CASSRRGPYTGELFF
TGTGCCAGCAGCCGCAGGGGGCCGTACACCGGGGAGCTGTTTTTT
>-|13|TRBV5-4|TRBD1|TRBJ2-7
CASRGTGDYEQYF
TGTGCCAGCCGTGGGACAGGAGATTACGAGCAGTACTTC
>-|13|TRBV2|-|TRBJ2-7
CASNLGGQSEQYF
TGTGCCAGCAATCTCGGCGGGCAGAGCGAGCAGTACTTC
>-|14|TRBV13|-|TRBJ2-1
CASSFTRSDNEQFF
TGTGCCAGCAGCTTCACAAGGTCTGACAATGAGCAGTTCTTC
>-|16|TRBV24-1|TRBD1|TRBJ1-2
CATSDPNRGAGYGYTF
TGTGCCACCAGTGACCCAAACAGGGGCGCTGGCTATGGCTACACCTTC
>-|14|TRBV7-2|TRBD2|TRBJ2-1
CASSTGGGGSSQFF
TGTGCCAGCAGCACCGGGGGTGGCGGGAGCTCCCAGTTCTTC
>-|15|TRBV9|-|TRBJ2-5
CASSARAAGSETQYF
TGTGCCAGCAGCGCCCGGGCAGCAGGTAGCGAGACCCAGTACTTC
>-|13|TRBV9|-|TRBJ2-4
CASSVAQGSLEYF
-
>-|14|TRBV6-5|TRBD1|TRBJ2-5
CASSVDRGRETQYF
TGTGCCAGCAGCGTTGACAGGGGACGAGAGACCCAGTACTTC
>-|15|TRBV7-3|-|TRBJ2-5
CASSLTGTAQETQYF
TGTGCCAGCAGCTTAACGGGGACGGCACAAGAGACCCAGTACTTC
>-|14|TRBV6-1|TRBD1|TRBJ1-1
CASSEGDRVILAFF
TGTGCCAGCAGTGAAGGGGACAGGGTCATTCTTGCTTTCTTT
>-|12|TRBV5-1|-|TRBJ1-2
CASSPRDYGYTF
TGCGCCAGCAGCCCCAGAGACTATGGCTACACCTTC
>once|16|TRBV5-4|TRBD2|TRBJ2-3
CASSSQTSTSTDTQYF
TGTGCCAGCAGCTCCCAGACTAGCACTAGCACAGATACGCAGTATTTT
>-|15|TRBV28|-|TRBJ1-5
CASTPPGVSNQPQHF
TGTGCCAGCACCCCCCCCGGGGTTAGCAATCAGCCCCAGCATTTT
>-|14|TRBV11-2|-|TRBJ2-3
CASSLDRNTDTQYF
TGTGCCAGCAGCTTAGATCGCAACACAGATACGCAGTATTTT